The T cell receptor (beta chain) described here comes from a study of blood T cell repertoires in COVID-19. The CDR3 is made up of 13 amino acids. Germline V gene data show CDR1 as LNHDA and CDR2 as SQIVND (reference sequence). J was trimmed by 7 bases and V by 7 bases; bases with no gene match: 8. Sequencing was performed with immunoSEQ multiplex PCR; in TCRdb, only in-frame clones are kept and a portion is missing. The sample carries about 270,000 clones, 80% to 90% recorded once. The source of this sequence is a woman aged 30 to 39 with acute COVID-19. The specimen was PBMCs or T cells enriched from blood (not recorded which). The chain has TRBV19 and TRBJ1-1; TRBD1 agrees at 8 bases. CDR3 sequence (DNA): TGTGCCAGTACCTCGACAGGGGCTAATGAAGCTTTCTTT. Its translation is CASTSTGANEAFF.